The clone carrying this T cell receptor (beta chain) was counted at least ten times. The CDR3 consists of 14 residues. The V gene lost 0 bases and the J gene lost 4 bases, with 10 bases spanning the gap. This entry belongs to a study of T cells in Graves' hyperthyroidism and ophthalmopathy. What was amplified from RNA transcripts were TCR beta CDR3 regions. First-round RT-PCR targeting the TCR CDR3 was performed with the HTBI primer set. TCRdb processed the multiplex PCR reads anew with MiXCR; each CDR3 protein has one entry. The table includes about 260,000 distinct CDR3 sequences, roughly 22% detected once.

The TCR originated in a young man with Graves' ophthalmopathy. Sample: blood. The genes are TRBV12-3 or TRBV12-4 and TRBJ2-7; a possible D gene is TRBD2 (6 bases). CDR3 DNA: TGTGCCAGCAGTTTAGCCCGCAGCGGGTACGAGCAGTACTTC. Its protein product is CASSLARSGYEQYF.